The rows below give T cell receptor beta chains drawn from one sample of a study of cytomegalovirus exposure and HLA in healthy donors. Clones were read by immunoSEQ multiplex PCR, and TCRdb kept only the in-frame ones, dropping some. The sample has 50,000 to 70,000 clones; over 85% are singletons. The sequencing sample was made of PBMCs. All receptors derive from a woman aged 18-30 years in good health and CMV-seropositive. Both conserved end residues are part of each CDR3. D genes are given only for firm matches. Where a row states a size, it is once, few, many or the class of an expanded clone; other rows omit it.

TGTGCCAGCAGACCCACCATGCTCCAGGGTATTGGGCTTGGCTACACCTTC	CASRPTMLQGIGLGYTF	-	-	TRBV27	TRBJ1-2
TGTGCCAGCAGCACCCGAGGGGACTCGATTTACAATGAGCAGTTCTTC	CASSTRGDSIYNEQFF	-	-	TRBV11-1	TRBJ2-1
TGCGCCAGCAGCCAGGCTAGCGGGGGACAAGAGACCCAGTACTTC	CASSQASGGQETQYF	-	TRBD2	TRBV4-3	TRBJ2-5
TGTGCCAGCAGTGAAGACAGTTTCGTTAGCAATCAGCCCCAGCATTTT	CASSEDSFVSNQPQHF	-	-	TRBV6-1	TRBJ1-5
TGTGCCACCAGCAGAGACGTGGTAGCCGGGACACTCGAGTACGAGCAGTACTTC	CATSRDVVAGTLEYEQYF	-	-	TRBV15	TRBJ2-7
TGTGCCAGCAGTGGGACTAGCCCGGGGGGGGGTGAGCAGTTCTTC	CASSGTSPGGGEQFF	-	TRBD2	TRBV27	TRBJ2-1
TGTGCCAGCAGCTTGGGGGGTGAGGCTTTCTTT	CASSLGGEAFF	-	-	TRBV7-9	TRBJ1-1
TGTGCCAGCAGCTTAGGTGGACAGGGGGCGAGGGCTTTCTTT	CASSLGGQGARAFF	-	TRBD1	TRBV7-2	TRBJ1-1
TGTGCCAGCAGTTTATTAGGAAGAGCGGGATACGAGCAGTACTTC	CASSLLGRAGYEQYF	-	TRBD2	TRBV28	TRBJ2-7
TGTGCCAGCAGCTTAGTTCGGGGTTCGAACACCGGGGAGCTGTTTTTT	CASSLVRGSNTGELFF	-	-	TRBV11-3	TRBJ2-2
TGTGCCAGCAGTTCGTCCAGGGTCACCGGGGAGCTGTTTTTT	CASSSSRVTGELFF	-	-	TRBV27	TRBJ2-2
TGCGCCAGCAGCGCGTCTAGCGGGGGGTCCTACGAGCAGTACTTC	CASSASSGGSYEQYF	-	TRBD2	TRBV5-1	TRBJ2-7
TGTGCCAGTAGTATAGGGGACAGGGAGGTCAATGAGCAGTTCTTC	CASSIGDREVNEQFF	-	TRBD1	TRBV19	TRBJ2-1
TGTGCCAGCAGACTGACCGGGGGGATATTAGGTAATGAGCAGTTCTTC	CASRLTGGILGNEQFF	-	TRBD2	TRBV28	TRBJ2-1
TGTGCCAGCAGTTCCGCCCCAGGGGGCCGTCAGTATTTT	CASSSAPGGRQYF	-	TRBD1	TRBV6-5	TRBJ2-3
TGTGCCAGCAGCTTAGATTACAGGACTGAAGCTTTCTTT	CASSLDYRTEAFF	-	-	TRBV11-3	TRBJ1-1
TGTGCCAGCAGTGCTCAAAGCGGGGGGGACACAGATACGCAGTATTTT	CASSAQSGGDTDTQYF	-	TRBD2	TRBV28	TRBJ2-3
TGTGCCAGTAGTAAACTAAACGATGTTCGGTTGACCTATGGCTACACCTTC	CASSKLNDVRLTYGYTF	-	-	TRBV19	TRBJ1-2
TGTGCCAGCACGAGAGGCAACGAGCAGTACTTC	CASTRGNEQYF	-	-	TRBV6-5	TRBJ2-7
TGTGCCAGCAGCCAAGGGCTAGCGGGGGTTCATGAGCAGTTCTTC	CASSQGLAGVHEQFF	-	TRBD2	TRBV14	TRBJ2-1
TGTGCCAGCAGGGCTGGAGGCGCTCAGCCCCAGCATTTT	CASRAGGAQPQHF	once	-	TRBV2	TRBJ1-5
TGTGCCAGCAGCTCCCAAGCCGGGAGCATCGAGCAGTACTTC	CASSSQAGSIEQYF	-	-	TRBV7-9	TRBJ2-7
TGTGCCAGCAGCCTTGCTAGGGGCAGCTACGAGCAGTACTTC	CASSLARGSYEQYF	-	-	TRBV27	TRBJ2-7
TGTGCCAGCAGCTTGGGGGACAGTTCCAACTATGGCTACACCTTC	CASSLGDSSNYGYTF	-	TRBD1	TRBV5-4	TRBJ1-2
TGTGCCAGTAGAAGAGCGGGGGTGGACACCGGGGAGCTGTTTTTT	CASRRAGVDTGELFF	once	TRBD2	TRBV19	TRBJ2-2
TGTGCCAGCAGGAGACAGGGCGAGGGCTACACTGAAGCTTTCTTT	CASRRQGEGYTEAFF	-	TRBD1	TRBV6-1	TRBJ1-1